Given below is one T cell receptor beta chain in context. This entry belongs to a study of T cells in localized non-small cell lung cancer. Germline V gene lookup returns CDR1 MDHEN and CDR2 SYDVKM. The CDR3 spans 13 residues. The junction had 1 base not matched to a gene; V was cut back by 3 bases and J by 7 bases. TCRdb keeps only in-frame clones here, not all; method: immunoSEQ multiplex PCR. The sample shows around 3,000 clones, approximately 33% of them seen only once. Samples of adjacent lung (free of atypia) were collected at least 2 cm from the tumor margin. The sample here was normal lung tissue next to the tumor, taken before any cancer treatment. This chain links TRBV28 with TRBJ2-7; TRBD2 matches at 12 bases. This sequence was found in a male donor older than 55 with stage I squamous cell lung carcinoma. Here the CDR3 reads CASSFGLAGEQYF. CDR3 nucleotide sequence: TGTGCCAGCAGTTTCGGACTAGCGGGGGAGCAGTACTTC.